A selection of T cell receptor beta chains follows, all from one sample in a study of cytomegalovirus exposure and HLA in healthy donors. Repertoires were generated with immunoSEQ multiplex PCR, while TCRdb's copy carries only in-frame clones and drops some. The sample shows 150,000 to 200,000 clones, roughly nine tenths of them seen only once. The sample comprised PBMCs. The receptors here all came from a man aged 25-40 years in good health and CMV-seropositive. The CDR3 runs from the conserved cysteine through the conserved F or W. The order of the fields is clone size, J gene, D gene, V gene, CDR3 DNA, CDR3 protein. The D gene is left open where the match is weak. Clone size, where shown, is once, few, many, or a class for clones that have expanded.

clone_size: -; j_call: TRBJ2-1; d_call: TRBD2; v_call: TRBV14; cdr3_nt: TGTGCCAGCAGCAATAGTATACAAGCGGGAGGCAATGAGCAGTTCTTC; cdr3_aa: CASSNSIQAGGNEQFF
clone_size: -; j_call: TRBJ2-7; d_call: TRBD2; v_call: TRBV11-1; cdr3_nt: TGTGCCAGCAGCCGCGCGGCTAGCGGGGGGAGCTCCTACGAGCAGTACTTC; cdr3_aa: CASSRAASGGSSYEQYF
clone_size: -; j_call: TRBJ2-5; d_call: -; v_call: TRBV7-3; cdr3_nt: TGTGCCAGCAAATTGGGGGCCGCGAACCAGTACTTC; cdr3_aa: CASKLGAANQYF
clone_size: once; j_call: TRBJ2-5; d_call: -; v_call: TRBV7-2; cdr3_nt: TGTGCCAGCAGCTTATCGTACCGAGCTCAAGAGACCCAGTACTTC; cdr3_aa: CASSLSYRAQETQYF
clone_size: -; j_call: TRBJ1-4; d_call: -; v_call: TRBV6-5; cdr3_nt: TGTGCCAGCAGTTACATGGGCGTTAATGAAAAACTGTTTTTT; cdr3_aa: CASSYMGVNEKLFF
clone_size: few; j_call: TRBJ1-3; d_call: -; v_call: TRBV12-5; cdr3_nt: TGTGCTAGTGGATCCGACCACGACACCATATATTTT; cdr3_aa: CASGSDHDTIYF
clone_size: -; j_call: TRBJ1-5; d_call: TRBD1; v_call: TRBV10-3; cdr3_nt: TGTGCCATCAGTCCGACAGGGACCAATCAGCCCCAGCATTTT; cdr3_aa: CAISPTGTNQPQHF
clone_size: -; j_call: TRBJ2-7; d_call: -; v_call: TRBV2; cdr3_nt: TGTGCCAGCAGCGGGACCTACGAGCAGTACTTC; cdr3_aa: CASSGTYEQYF
clone_size: -; j_call: TRBJ1-2; d_call: TRBD1; v_call: TRBV27; cdr3_nt: TGTGCCAGCCTCTCTTACCCCCCCGGGACAGGGGGCCTGCCACACCATGGCTACACCTTC; cdr3_aa: CASLSYPPGTGGLPHHGYTF
clone_size: -; j_call: TRBJ2-7; d_call: -; v_call: TRBV19; cdr3_nt: TGTGCCAGTAGTATACCCTTCCGCGGGGTCGGCGAGCAGTACTTC; cdr3_aa: CASSIPFRGVGEQYF
clone_size: -; j_call: TRBJ2-7; d_call: TRBD2; v_call: TRBV11-1; cdr3_nt: TGTGCCAGCAGCCAAGGGACTACCTACGAGCAGTACTTC; cdr3_aa: CASSQGTTYEQYF
clone_size: -; j_call: TRBJ2-2; d_call: -; v_call: TRBV7-6; cdr3_nt: TGTGCCAGCAGCTTAGTTGGCAGTCCAACCGGGGAGCTGTTTTTT; cdr3_aa: CASSLVGSPTGELFF
clone_size: -; j_call: TRBJ1-4; d_call: -; v_call: TRBV27; cdr3_nt: TGTGCCAGCAGTTTAGGGGGTAATTATAATGAAAAACTGTTTTTT; cdr3_aa: CASSLGGNYNEKLFF
clone_size: -; j_call: TRBJ2-3; d_call: -; v_call: TRBV5-1; cdr3_nt: TGCGCCAGCAGCTTGGAAAACACAGATACGCAGTATTTT; cdr3_aa: CASSLENTDTQYF
clone_size: -; j_call: TRBJ1-5; d_call: -; v_call: TRBV6-5; cdr3_nt: TGTGCCAGCAGTTACGCCGAAAATCAGCCCCAGCATTTT; cdr3_aa: CASSYAENQPQHF
clone_size: -; j_call: TRBJ2-5; d_call: -; v_call: TRBV6-8; cdr3_nt: TGTGCCAGCACTAACCCAGGGTTAAAAGAGACCCAGTACTTC; cdr3_aa: CASTNPGLKETQYF
clone_size: -; j_call: TRBJ2-3; d_call: -; v_call: TRBV2; cdr3_nt: TGTGCCAGCAGTGAAGCCTGGGATACGCAGTATTTT; cdr3_aa: CASSEAWDTQYF
clone_size: -; j_call: TRBJ2-2; d_call: TRBD2; v_call: TRBV9; cdr3_nt: TGTGCCAGCAGCTCCCGGGGGGGCCTGGCCGGGGAGCTGTTTTTT; cdr3_aa: CASSSRGGLAGELFF
clone_size: -; j_call: TRBJ2-5; d_call: TRBD1; v_call: TRBV9; cdr3_nt: TGTGCCAGCAGCGCACGGGACAGGGTTGAGACCCAGTACTTC; cdr3_aa: CASSARDRVETQYF
clone_size: few; j_call: TRBJ1-1; d_call: -; v_call: TRBV2; cdr3_nt: TGTGCCAGCAGTGACAAGCTTATGAACACTGAAGCTTTCTTT; cdr3_aa: CASSDKLMNTEAFF
clone_size: -; j_call: TRBJ2-5; d_call: -; v_call: TRBV4-3; cdr3_nt: TGCGCCAGCAGCCAAGTCCACGGTCCCGGTGAGACCCAGTACTTC; cdr3_aa: CASSQVHGPGETQYF
clone_size: -; j_call: TRBJ1-4; d_call: TRBD1; v_call: TRBV5-1; cdr3_nt: TGCGCCAGCAGCTTGGGGACAGGGCATGAAAAACTGTTTTTT; cdr3_aa: CASSLGTGHEKLFF
clone_size: -; j_call: TRBJ2-5; d_call: -; v_call: TRBV23-1; cdr3_nt: TGCGCCAGCAGCCCGCCGGTCCAACTAATATTCCAAGAGACCCAGTACTTC; cdr3_aa: CASSPPVQLIFQETQYF
clone_size: -; j_call: TRBJ2-2; d_call: TRBD2; v_call: TRBV7-2; cdr3_nt: TGTGCCAGCAGCTTAGAAGCGGGAGAGGGTACCGGGGAGCTGTTTTTT; cdr3_aa: CASSLEAGEGTGELFF
clone_size: -; j_call: TRBJ2-3; d_call: -; v_call: TRBV19; cdr3_nt: TGTGCCAGTAGTATTTCAGGGGTTAGCACAGATACGCAGTATTTT; cdr3_aa: CASSISGVSTDTQYF
clone_size: -; j_call: TRBJ1-5; d_call: TRBD1; v_call: TRBV4-1; cdr3_nt: TGCGCCAGCAGCCAAGGGGGGAAGGGGGCGAGCCATCAGCCCCAGCATTTT; cdr3_aa: CASSQGGKGASHQPQHF
clone_size: -; j_call: TRBJ2-7; d_call: -; v_call: TRBV9; cdr3_nt: TGTGCCAGCAGCGGTCGGGCCACTAGAGAGCAGTACTTC; cdr3_aa: CASSGRATREQYF
clone_size: -; j_call: TRBJ2-2; d_call: TRBD1; v_call: TRBV29-1; cdr3_nt: TGCAGCGTAAGGACAGGGAACACCGGGGAGCTGTTTTTT; cdr3_aa: CSVRTGNTGELFF
clone_size: -; j_call: TRBJ1-1; d_call: -; v_call: TRBV27; cdr3_nt: TGTGCCAGCATCCCCAGGGGCAGGGTGAACACTGAAGCTTTCTTT; cdr3_aa: CASIPRGRVNTEAFF
clone_size: -; j_call: TRBJ2-7; d_call: -; v_call: TRBV11-3; cdr3_nt: TGTGCCAGCAGCCCCAACAGCTACGAGCAGTACTTC; cdr3_aa: CASSPNSYEQYF
clone_size: once; j_call: TRBJ2-1; d_call: -; v_call: TRBV4-3; cdr3_nt: TGCGCCAGCAGCCAAGCTCTCTCCAGCTCCTACAATGAGCAGTTCTTC; cdr3_aa: CASSQALSSSYNEQFF
clone_size: -; j_call: TRBJ2-1; d_call: -; v_call: TRBV18; cdr3_nt: TGTGCCAGCTCACCAGACAGTTACAATGAGCAGTTCTTC; cdr3_aa: CASSPDSYNEQFF
clone_size: few; j_call: TRBJ2-5; d_call: -; v_call: TRBV2; cdr3_nt: TGTGCCAGCAGTGGCCGGGACCACCTGTACCAAGAGACCCAGTACTTC; cdr3_aa: CASSGRDHLYQETQYF
clone_size: -; j_call: TRBJ1-2; d_call: -; v_call: TRBV6-1; cdr3_nt: TGTGCCAGCAGTGAAAAGGGTGCGGGGTATGGCTACACCTTC; cdr3_aa: CASSEKGAGYGYTF
clone_size: -; j_call: TRBJ2-7; d_call: -; v_call: TRBV6-5; cdr3_nt: TGTGCCAGCAGTTCGTACACCGAATACGAGCAGTACTTC; cdr3_aa: CASSSYTEYEQYF